One and the same sample provided the 7 T cell receptor beta chains below, sequenced in a study of T cells in Graves' hyperthyroidism and ophthalmopathy. Authors of the study amplified TCR beta CDR3 regions from RNA transcripts. The HTBI primer set drove a first-round RT-PCR of the TCR CDR3. TCRdb recomputed calls from the multiplex PCR reads with MiXCR, one row per CDR3 protein. Of around 450,000 distinct CDR3 sequences in the sample, about a sixth were seen once. The material sequenced was blood. These receptors all come from a woman in her late teens or twenties with Graves' hyperthyroidism.

This clonotype was counted only a few times. This chain joins TRBV19 and TRBJ2-7; 7 nucleotides agree with TRBD1. The CDR3 extends over 15 amino acids. V gave up 5 bases and J gave up 3 bases; unmatched junction bases: 10. Germline V CDR1 and CDR2: LNHDA, SQIVND (reference sequence). As DNA, the CDR3 is TGTGCCAGTAGTTCTCGGGACAGTCCCAACTACGAGCAGTACTTC. This encodes CASSSRDSPNYEQYF.

The table lists this clonotype with many counts. The V call is TRBV28, the J call TRBJ2-5; 9 bases line up with TRBD2. Germline CDR1 and CDR2: MDHEN and SYDVKM. Trimming took 5 bases from V and 3 from J; bases not matched to a gene: 4. CDR3 length: 14 residues. CDR3 bases: TGTGCCAGCAGTCTAGCGGGATTGGAAGAGACCCAGTACTTC. It yields the protein CASSLAGLEETQYF. The variable domain in full, completed from reference TRBV28 and TRBJ2-5, reads DVKVTQSSRYLVKRTGEKVFLECVQDMDHENMFWYRQDPGLGLRLIYFSYDVKMKEKGDIPEGYSVSREKKERFSLILESASTNQTSMYLCASSLAGLEETQYFGPGTRLLVL.

In its sample, this clonotype was seen many times. This sequence joins TRBV5-1 and TRBJ2-3; 10 positions agree with TRBD1. There are 16 residues in the CDR3. V lost 4 bases and J lost 2; bases outside the gene matches: 7. Germline CDR1 is SGHRS and CDR2 is YFSETQ. The CDR3 spells CASSKGTGAVTDTQYF. DNA for the CDR3: TGCGCCAGCAGCAAAGGGACAGGGGCCGTCACAGATACGCAGTATTTT.

This chain links TRBV30 with TRBJ1-5; D is unclear. The V and J ends lost 0 bases and 2 bases respectively, with 5 bases between them. Looked up from germline, CDR1 is GTSNPN and CDR2 is SVGIG (reference sequence). The CDR3 length is 13 residues. DNA of the CDR3: TGTGCCTGGAGTGTAGCCGGCAATCAGCCCCAGCATTTT. Protein product: CAWSVAGNQPQHF.

This clonotype occurred many times. This sequence joins TRBV3-1 and TRBJ1-6; D unclear. The length of the CDR3 is 14 residues. CDR1 and CDR2 from the germline V gene are LGHDT and YNNKEL (reference sequence). Trimming shortened V by 4 bases and J by 7 bases, and 11 bases separated the two germline ends. CDR3 bases: TGTGCCAGCAGCCCCCAAAGGCTGAATTCACCCCTCCACTTT. Its translation: CASSPQRLNSPLHF.

This clonotype was recorded many times. The rearrangement joins TRBV5-1 to TRBJ1-2, with no clear D. With 0 bases removed from V and 3 bases from J, the gap between germline ends came to 9 bases. From germline, CDR1 is SGHRS and CDR2 YFSETQ. The CDR3 has 14 residues. The CDR3 region is CASSLAVRDYGYTF. CDR3 DNA: TGCGCCAGCAGCTTGGCGGTAAGGGACTATGGCTACACCTTC.

This clonotype was counted many times. The V call is TRBV5-1, the J call TRBJ2-6; D is possibly TRBD1 (5 bases). Germline CDR1 and CDR2: SGHRS and YFSETQ. CDR3 length equals 15 residues. Trimming removed 4 bases from V and 1 base from J, with 9 bases in between. CDR3 coding DNA: TGCGCCAGCAGCCCAACAGGATCTGGGGCCAACGTCCTGACTTTC. Residues: CASSPTGSGANVLTF.